Below, 30 T cell receptor beta chains from the same sample are listed, as sequenced in a study of cytomegalovirus exposure and HLA in healthy donors. Sequencing was performed with immunoSEQ multiplex PCR; in TCRdb, only in-frame clones are kept and a portion is missing. The table has about 260,000 clones, around 91% seen once; the top ten hold approximately 3%. The sequencing input was PBMCs. The source of these receptors is a woman aged 25-40 years in good health and CMV-seronegative.

The chain couples TRBV28 to TRBJ2-7; TRBD2 agrees at 10 bases. Looked up from germline, CDR1 is MDHEN and CDR2 is SYDVKM. This CDR3 has 16 residues. V gave up 4 bases and J gave up 6 bases; unmatched junction bases: 12. CDR3 residues: CASSSGSSGSSSEQYF. In nucleotides, the CDR3 is TGTGCCAGCAGTTCCGGTTCTAGCGGGAGTTCTTCCGAGCAGTACTTC.

The J gene is TRBJ2-4, the V gene TRBV27; D call uncertain. Trimming took off 4 bases at V and 0 bases at J, with 10 bases between the two ends. Looked up from germline, CDR1 is MNHEY and CDR2 is SMNVEV (reference sequence). This CDR3 comprises 15 residues. This chain's CDR3 is CASSSSAEAKNIQYF. The CDR3 DNA reads as TGTGCCAGCAGTTCCAGCGCGGAAGCCAAAAACATTCAGTACTTC.

CDR3 region: CASGVRTANTGELFF. CDR3 bases: TGTGCCAGCGGGGTCAGGACAGCGAACACCGGGGAGCTGTTTTTT. The rearrangement links TRBV7-9 to TRBJ2-2, with TRBD1 as a possible D gene (6 bases). Deletions cut 8 bases from V and 0 bases from J, with 13 bases between. The CDR3 sequence is 15 residues long. Germline V gene data show CDR1 as SEHNR and CDR2 as FQNEAQ (reference sequence).

Here the CDR3 reads CASSLRAGAPYEQYF. The CDR3 coding sequence is TGTGCCAGCAGTTTGAGGGCGGGAGCCCCCTACGAGCAGTACTTC. The chain joins TRBV27 to TRBJ2-7; 7 nucleotides match TRBD2. V was clipped by 3 bases and J by 2 bases; unmatched bases: 7. Germline V lookup: CDR1 MNHEY, CDR2 SMNVEV (reference sequence). This CDR3 has 15 amino acids.

This rearrangement joins TRBV5-1 to TRBJ2-5; 7 bases map to TRBD1. CDR3 length: 14 amino acids. Germline-derived CDR1 and CDR2 are SGHRS and YFSETQ. Germline trimming cut 7 bases from V and 5 bases from J; bases unmatched to any gene: 11. This chain's CDR3 is CASRSTGPEETQYF. The DNA of the CDR3 is TGCGCCAGCCGATCGACAGGGCCCGAGGAGACCCAGTACTTC.

The rearrangement links TRBV30 to TRBJ2-1; 10 bases fit TRBD2. V trimming: 4 bases; J trimming: 5 bases; junction bases outside the gene matches: 5. Germline assignment: CDR1 GTSNPN and CDR2 SVGIG (reference sequence). This CDR3 spans 14 amino acids. In nucleotides, the CDR3 is TGTGCCTGGACCATTACTAGCGGGAACAATGAGCAGTTCTTC. Protein: CAWTITSGNNEQFF.

The rearrangement uses TRBV29-1 and TRBJ2-5; no definite D call. V lost 2 bases and J 1 base, leaving 8 bases between the germline ends. Looked up from germline, CDR1 is SQVTM and CDR2 is ANQGSEA. This CDR3 comprises 13 residues. In DNA, the CDR3 is TGCAGCGTTGAAATCGGCAGCCAAGAGACCCAGTACTTC. Translation gives CSVEIGSQETQYF.

In its sample, this clone was seen once. The V and J genes are TRBV7-2 and TRBJ2-2; D is possibly TRBD1 (6 bases). The CDR3 loop spans 15 amino acids. Looked up from germline, CDR1 is SGHTA and CDR2 is FQGNSA. The V and J ends lost 1 base and 4 bases respectively, with 10 bases between them. The CDR3 reads CASSLDRETTGELFF. The CDR3 bases are TGTGCCAGCAGCTTAGACAGGGAAACCACCGGGGAGCTGTTTTTT. Looking up the rest from reference TRBV7-2 and TRBJ2-2 gives the full variable domain: GAGVSQSPSNKVTEKGKDVELRCDPISGHTALYWYRQSLGQGLEFLIYFQGNSAPDKSGLPSDRFSAERTGGSVSTLTIQRTQQEDSAVYLCASSLDRETTGELFFGEGSRLTVL.

The chain uses TRBV27 and TRBJ2-5; no clear D. Germline V gene sequence: CDR1 MNHEY, CDR2 SMNVEV (reference sequence). Between the trimmed V and J ends, which lost 1 base and 4 bases, there was a span of 10 bases. This CDR3 contains 14 residues. For the CDR3, the DNA is TGTGCCAGCAGTTTATACCCCACGGGAGAGACCCAGTACTTC. Amino acid sequence: CASSLYPTGETQYF.

The chain employs TRBV5-1 and TRBJ2-3, with D perhaps TRBD1 or TRBD2 (5 bases each). Germline assignment: CDR1 SGHRS and CDR2 YFSETQ. Trimming stripped 8 bases from V and 0 bases from J, with 19 bases between. The CDR3 runs 16 residues. The CDR3 DNA sequence: TGCGCCAGTACATTCGCAGGGAGAACTAGCACAGATACGCAGTATTTT. Translated, it gives CASTFAGRTSTDTQYF.

The chain couples TRBV5-1 to TRBJ2-1; D is perhaps TRBD2 (5 bases). This CDR3 has 14 amino acids. From germline, CDR1 is SGHRS and CDR2 YFSETQ. V was pared by 0 bases and J by 6 bases, with 10 bases between. CDR3 sequence reads: CASSLVLASNEQFF. The CDR3 coding sequence is TGCGCCAGCAGCTTGGTTCTAGCTTCCAATGAGCAGTTCTTC.

This clone was recorded only once. This chain connects TRBV7-9 to TRBJ2-2; D is unclear. V lost 3 bases and J lost 6, with 8 bases in between. Per the germline V gene, CDR1 is SEHNR and CDR2 is FQNEAQ (reference sequence). This CDR3 contains 13 residues. The CDR3 spells CASSFSLSGELFF. The CDR3 DNA sequence: TGTGCCAGCAGCTTTAGTTTATCCGGGGAGCTGTTTTTT.

The chain has TRBV28 and TRBJ1-5, with D uncertain. Trimming removed 3 bases from V and 3 bases from J, with 9 bases in between. The germline V gene has CDR1 MDHEN and CDR2 SYDVKM. The CDR3 contains 14 residues. CDR3 nucleotides: TGTGCCAGCAGTTTTTTAGGGCCCAATCAGCCCCAGCATTTT. Translation gives CASSFLGPNQPQHF.

V and J are TRBV15 and TRBJ1-4; D perhaps matches TRBD1 (5 bases). The CDR3 runs to 16 residues. Germline assignment: CDR1 LNHNV and CDR2 YYDKDF (reference sequence). Trimming took 5 bases from V and 4 from J, leaving 17 bases between them. DNA of the CDR3: TGTGCCACCAGCGGGGCCCGGACAAGCCGTAATGAAAAACTGTTTTTT. This translates into CATSGARTSRNEKLFF.

This clone was seen repeatedly, ten times or more. The chain uses TRBV14 and TRBJ2-2, with D possibly matching TRBD2 (5 bases). Between the trimmed V and J ends, which lost 2 bases and 8 bases, there was a span of 9 bases. From germline, CDR1 is SGHDN and CDR2 FVKESK. There are 13 residues in the CDR3. The CDR3, as DNA: TGTGCCAGCAGCCAACAGCGGCTAGGGGAGCTGTTTTTT. Amino acids: CASSQQRLGELFF.

This clone was counted only a few times. This chain uses TRBV7-9 with TRBJ1-1; D might be TRBD1 (6 bases). Germline-derived CDR1 and CDR2 are SEHNR and FQNEAQ (reference sequence). This CDR3 spans 16 amino acids. The V gene lost 8 bases and the J gene lost 1 base, with 20 bases spanning the gap. The CDR3 here is CASAESTGMRNTEAFF. The CDR3 bases are TGTGCCAGCGCAGAGTCAACAGGGATGAGGAACACTGAAGCTTTCTTT.

The sample holds one count of this clone. The chain combines TRBV5-4 with TRBJ2-1, with D unclear. The CDR3 runs 12 residues. The germline V and J ends were trimmed by 4 bases and 6 bases, with 8 bases remaining between them. Germline V CDR1 and CDR2: SGHNT, YYREEE (reference sequence). The CDR3 sequence: CASSPDGNEQFF. For the CDR3, the DNA is TGTGCCAGCAGCCCGGACGGCAATGAGCAGTTCTTC.

The V call is TRBV5-1, the J call TRBJ2-1; tentative D call: TRBD1 (6 bases). Deletions cut 4 bases from V and 4 bases from J, with 15 bases between. The CDR3 runs to 15 residues. Germline lookup yields CDR1 SGHRS and CDR2 YFSETQ. This CDR3 reads CASSLQGTLYNEQFF. The CDR3 nucleotides are TGCGCCAGCAGCCTGCAGGGGACACTATACAATGAGCAGTTCTTC.

The chain joins TRBV28 to TRBJ1-1; D not resolved. There are 11 residues in the CDR3. Trimming took 6 bases from V and 3 from J, leaving 5 bases between them. Germline CDR1 reads MDHEN; CDR2 reads SYDVKM. The CDR3 nucleotides read TGTGCCAGCAGGGGGTACACTGAAGCTTTCTTT. Its protein product is CASRGYTEAFF. Filled out from reference TRBV28 and TRBJ1-1, the complete variable domain reads DVKVTQSSRYLVKRTGEKVFLECVQDMDHENMFWYRQDPGLGLRLIYFSYDVKMKEKGDIPEGYSVSREKKERFSLILESASTNQTSMYLCASRGYTEAFFGQGTRLTVV.

This sequence joins TRBV29-1 and TRBJ2-7; D is undetermined. V gave up 1 base and J gave up 2 bases, with 9 bases separating them. The V gene's germline CDR1 is SQVTM and CDR2 ANQGSEA. CDR3 length: 13 residues. CDR3: CSVEVGPPYEQYF. CDR3 bases: TGCAGCGTTGAAGTTGGGCCTCCCTACGAGCAGTACTTC.

This clone has just a few counts. The CDR3 DNA follows: TGTGCCAGCAGCCCACTGCAGAGGAGGGGTCCCTACGAGCAGTACTTC. This gives the protein CASSPLQRRGPYEQYF. The chain uses TRBV11-2 and TRBJ2-7; a weak D match, TRBD2 (6 bases). Deletions cut 5 bases from V and 2 bases from J, with 19 bases between. Germline CDR1 reads SGHAT; CDR2 reads FQNNGV. This CDR3 is 16 amino acids long.

The J gene is TRBJ2-1, the V gene TRBV28; the D gene is possibly TRBD2 (6 bases). V lost 3 bases and J lost 7, with 10 bases in between. CDR1 and CDR2 (germline): MDHEN, SYDVKM. The CDR3 spans 13 residues. The CDR3 sequence: CASSLGGVNEQFF. The CDR3 region has the DNA TGTGCCAGCAGTTTGGGCGGGGTGAATGAGCAGTTCTTC. The whole variable domain, remainder taken from reference TRBV28 and TRBJ2-1, is DVKVTQSSRYLVKRTGEKVFLECVQDMDHENMFWYRQDPGLGLRLIYFSYDVKMKEKGDIPEGYSVSREKKERFSLILESASTNQTSMYLCASSLGGVNEQFFGPGTRLTVL.

The chain uses TRBV7-3 and TRBJ2-1; 8 bases fit TRBD2. The junction had 6 bases not matched to a gene; V was cut back by 5 bases and J by 3 bases. The CDR3 runs to 15 residues. In germline, CDR1 is SGHTA, CDR2 FQGTGA. CDR3 coding DNA: TGTGCCAGCAGCCCTACTAGCGGCTTCTACAATGAGCAGTTCTTC. It specifies CASSPTSGFYNEQFF.

V is TRBV4-2 and J is TRBJ2-2, with a possible D match to TRBD2 (5 bases). The CDR3 is 18 residues long. Between the trimmed V and J ends, which lost 0 bases and 0 bases, there was a span of 14 bases. Per the germline V gene, CDR1 is LGHNA and CDR2 is YNFKEQ. CDR3 nucleotide sequence: TGTGCCAGCAGCCAAGACGAATCCGGGGTCGCGAACACCGGGGAGCTGTTTTTT. This encodes CASSQDESGVANTGELFF.

V usage is TRBV4-3 and J usage is TRBJ1-2, with no clear D. Germline assignment: CDR1 LGHNA and CDR2 YSLEER. With 1 base removed from V and 3 bases from J, the gap between germline ends came to 9 bases. This CDR3 is built from 14 residues. The CDR3 loop is CASSQASGHYGYTF. As DNA, the CDR3 is TGCGCCAGCAGCCAAGCAAGCGGACACTATGGCTACACCTTC.

V is TRBV23-1 and J is TRBJ2-7; a possible D gene is TRBD1 (6 bases). TRBV23-1 is an ORF, with its function uncertain. The CDR3 is 16 amino acids. The ends were cut back, 0 bases at V and 4 bases at J, with 16 bases in the middle. The DNA for the CDR3 is TGCGCCAGCAGTCAATCGTCGGAGGACAGCCGATACGAGCAGTACTTC. Residues: CASSQSSEDSRYEQYF.

The gene calls are TRBV27 and TRBJ2-1; the match to TRBD2 covers 13 bases. Germline values: CDR1 MNHEY, CDR2 SMNVEV (reference sequence). V shed 5 bases, J shed 9 bases, and the junction held 7 bases outside the gene matches. CDR3 length equals 15 residues. CDR3 DNA: TGTGCCAGCAGTCACGGACTAGCGGGAGCATCTGAGCAGTTCTTC. This gives the protein CASSHGLAGASEQFF.

In nucleotides, the CDR3 is TGCGCCAGCCTCCGACCCCTAGTCGACGAGCAGTACTTC. Residues: CASLRPLVDEQYF. The chain recombines TRBV4-3 with TRBJ2-7; unclear D gene. V was trimmed by 8 bases and J by 5 bases, leaving 16 bases between them. CDR1 and CDR2 from the germline V gene are LGHNA and YSLEER. The CDR3 consists of 13 residues.

The chain links TRBV11-2 to TRBJ2-5, with TRBD2 matching over 10 bases. CDR3 length: 15 amino acids. V gave up 5 bases and J gave up 0 bases; unmatched junction bases: 3. Per the germline V gene, CDR1 is SGHAT and CDR2 is FQNNGV. Here the CDR3 DNA reads TGTGCCAGCAGCGCCGGACTAGCGGACCAAGAGACCCAGTACTTC. Encoded protein: CASSAGLADQETQYF.

This sequence joins TRBV19 and TRBJ2-1, with 9 bases identical to TRBD1. V gave up 4 bases and J gave up 8 bases; unmatched junction bases: 6. Germline V gene data show CDR1 as LNHDA and CDR2 as SQIVND (reference sequence). CDR3 size: 14 residues. The CDR3 DNA sequence: TGTGCCAGTAGTACACAGGGGGCGCGTGATGAGCAGTTCTTC. Its protein is CASSTQGARDEQFF.